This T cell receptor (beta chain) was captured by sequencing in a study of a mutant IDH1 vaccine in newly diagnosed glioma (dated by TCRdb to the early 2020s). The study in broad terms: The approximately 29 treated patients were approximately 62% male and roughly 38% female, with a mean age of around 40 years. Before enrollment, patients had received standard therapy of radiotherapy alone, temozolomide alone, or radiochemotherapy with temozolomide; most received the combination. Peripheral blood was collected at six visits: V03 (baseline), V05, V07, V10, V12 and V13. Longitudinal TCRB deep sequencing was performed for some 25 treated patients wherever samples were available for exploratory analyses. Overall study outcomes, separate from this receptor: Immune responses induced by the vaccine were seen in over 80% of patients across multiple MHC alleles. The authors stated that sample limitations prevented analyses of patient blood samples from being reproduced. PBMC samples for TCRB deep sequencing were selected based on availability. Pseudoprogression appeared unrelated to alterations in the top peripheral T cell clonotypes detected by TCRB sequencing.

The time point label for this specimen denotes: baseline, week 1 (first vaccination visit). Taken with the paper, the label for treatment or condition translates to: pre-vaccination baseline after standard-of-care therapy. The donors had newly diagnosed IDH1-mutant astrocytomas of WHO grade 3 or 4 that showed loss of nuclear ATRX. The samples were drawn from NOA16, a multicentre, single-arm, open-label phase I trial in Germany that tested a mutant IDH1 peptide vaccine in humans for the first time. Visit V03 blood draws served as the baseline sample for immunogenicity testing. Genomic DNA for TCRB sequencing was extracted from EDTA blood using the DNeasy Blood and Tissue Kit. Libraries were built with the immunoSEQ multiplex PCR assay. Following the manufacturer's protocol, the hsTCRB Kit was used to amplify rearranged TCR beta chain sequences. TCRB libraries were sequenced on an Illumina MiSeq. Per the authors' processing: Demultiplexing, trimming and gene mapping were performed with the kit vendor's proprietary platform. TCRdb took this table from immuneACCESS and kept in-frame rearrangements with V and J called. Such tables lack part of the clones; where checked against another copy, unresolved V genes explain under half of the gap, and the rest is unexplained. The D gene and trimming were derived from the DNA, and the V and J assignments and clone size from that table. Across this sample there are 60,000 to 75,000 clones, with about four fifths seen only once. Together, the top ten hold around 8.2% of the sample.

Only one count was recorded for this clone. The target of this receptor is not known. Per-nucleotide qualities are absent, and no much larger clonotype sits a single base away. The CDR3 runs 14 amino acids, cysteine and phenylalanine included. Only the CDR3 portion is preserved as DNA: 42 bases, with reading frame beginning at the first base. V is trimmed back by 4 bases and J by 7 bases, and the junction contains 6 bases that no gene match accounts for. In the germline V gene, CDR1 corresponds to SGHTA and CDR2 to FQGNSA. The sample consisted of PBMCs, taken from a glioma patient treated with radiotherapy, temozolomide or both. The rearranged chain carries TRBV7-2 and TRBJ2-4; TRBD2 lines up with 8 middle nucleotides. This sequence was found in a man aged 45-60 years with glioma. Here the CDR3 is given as CASSWPGGRNIQYF. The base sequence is TGTGCCAGCAGCTGGCCCGGCGGGAGGAACATTCAGTACTTC.